The 3 T cell receptor beta chains reported below all come from one sample, sequenced in a study of cytomegalovirus exposure and HLA in healthy donors. The study ran its PCR with 60 Vbeta and 13 Jbeta primers. Data came from immunoSEQ multiplex PCR; TCRdb stores just in-frame clones and leaves some out. The table has 150,000 to 200,000 clones, around three quarters seen once. The sample was PBMCs. The receptors stem from a woman in her 30s in good health and CMV-seronegative.

This chain links TRBV6-7 with TRBJ2-5; the match to TRBD2 covers 12 bases. TRBV6-7 is noted as an ORF with a role that remains uncertain. After removal of 2 bases from V and 3 bases from J, the junction contained 1 base not matched to a gene. CDR3 length: 15 amino acids. DNA of the CDR3: TGTGCCAGCAGTTACCGACTAGCGGGAGAAGAGACCCAGTACTTC. Protein: CASSYRLAGEETQYF.

The chain recombines TRBV7-9 with TRBJ1-1, with D perhaps TRBD1 (6 bases). The CDR3 sequence is 15 residues long. The V gene lost 0 bases and the J gene lost 4 bases, with 12 bases spanning the gap. Per germline, CDR1 SEHNR and CDR2 FQNEAQ (reference sequence). The CDR3 coding sequence is TGTGCCAGCAGCTTAGCGGTCTTAGGGGGCACTGAAGCTTTCTTT. This translates into CASSLAVLGGTEAFF.

This clone was picked up one time. The chain combines TRBV27 with TRBJ2-7; TRBD1 matches 9 bases. V was clipped by 4 bases and J by 3 bases; unmatched bases: 7. The CDR3 consists of 15 residues. Per the germline V gene, CDR1 is MNHEY and CDR2 is SMNVEV (reference sequence). CDR3 sequence (DNA): TGTGCCAGCAGTTGGTCGGGACAGGGATTCTACGAGCAGTACTTC. Its protein is CASSWSGQGFYEQYF.